The following is a T cell receptor (beta chain) sequence with its context. Its antigen is unknown. Germline V CDR1 and CDR2: SGHRS, YFSETQ. The CDR3 has 15 amino acids. The V and J ends lost 2 bases and 2 bases respectively, with 14 bases between them. Quantitative 5'-RACE was performed with molecular barcodes, and it yielded the TCR beta libraries. TCRdb fed the 5' RACE reads into MiXCR, producing one record per CDR3 protein. Of under 450,000 distinct CDR3 sequences in the sample, 17% are singletons; the top ten hold about 0.94%. This sample was included in a study of CD8 T cells in ankylosing spondylitis. Study-wide findings and caveats: There was reportedly significant enrichment of clones that were disease-linked in matched ankylosing spondylitis synovial fluid. It appeared that ankylosing spondylitis blood was characterized by a TCR beta motif of eight highly homologous variants.

The chain links TRBV5-1 to TRBJ2-7, with D perhaps TRBD1 or TRBD2 (5 bases each). This receptor was taken from a male donor with ankylosing spondylitis. Sequencing used blood, either unsorted or a sorted T cell fraction (not recorded which). This CDR3 reads CASSFTRGPAYEQYF. The CDR3 coding sequence is TGCGCCAGCAGCTTCACCCGGGGACCTGCCTACGAGCAGTACTTC.